Below, 30 T cell receptor beta chains from the same sample are listed, as sequenced in a study of T-cell reconstitution after alpha-beta-depleted transplantation in children. Preparation of the TCRbeta library involved a method that used unique molecular identifiers. TCRdb re-derived calls from the PCR reads in MiXCR, one entry per CDR3 protein. The table has 450,000 to 600,000 distinct CDR3 sequences, around 16% seen once. The input for sequencing was PBMCs from the stem cell graft donor, taken from the stem cell graft. The receptors stem from a human donor who donated a stem cell graft to a child with acute lymphoblastic leukemia.

This chain joins TRBV27 and TRBJ2-2; 13 bases align to TRBD2. Germline lookup yields CDR1 MNHEY and CDR2 SMNVEV (reference sequence). The V and J ends lost 10 bases and 8 bases, in that order; junction bases with no gene match: 7. This CDR3 region has 14 residues. The CDR3 bases are TGTGCCACCTCCGGACTAGCGGGAGATGGGGAGCTGTTTTTT. As protein: CATSGLAGDGELFF.

This chain connects TRBV6-1 to TRBJ1-2; 8 bases fit TRBD1. Per germline, CDR1 MNHNS and CDR2 SASEGT. V lost 3 bases, J lost 2 bases, and 5 bases stayed unmatched. CDR3 size: 15 residues. Here the CDR3 reads CASSDEDRANYGYTF. The CDR3 bases are TGTGCCAGCAGTGATGAGGACAGGGCCAACTATGGCTACACCTTC.

This clonotype has ten or more counts. The V call is TRBV18, the J call TRBJ2-5, with a possible D match to TRBD1 (6 bases). The V and J ends lost 6 bases and 5 bases respectively, with 13 bases between them. This CDR3 spans 13 amino acids. CDR1 is KGHSH, CDR2 LQKENI, per germline. As DNA, the CDR3 is TGTGCCAGCTCGGACAGAGACTTGGAGACCCAGTACTTC. It yields the protein CASSDRDLETQYF.

This clonotype was observed a few times. This chain connects TRBV29-1 to TRBJ1-1; D perhaps matches TRBD1 (6 bases). V lost 7 bases, J lost 3 bases, and 18 bases lay in between. This CDR3 region has 14 residues. Germline V gene lookup returns CDR1 SQVTM and CDR2 ANQGSEA. CDR3 coding DNA: TGCAGCGCCGAAAAGGGGGGGCGCCACACTGAAGCTTTCTTT. Protein sequence: CSAEKGGRHTEAFF.

V and J are TRBV20-1 and TRBJ2-5, with D hard to call. The CDR3 is 10 amino acids. From germline, CDR1 is DFQATT and CDR2 SNEGSKA (reference sequence). Between the trimmed V and J ends, which lost 5 bases and 5 bases, there was a span of 6 bases. CDR3 in amino acids: CSAGWETQYF. DNA of the CDR3: TGCAGTGCTGGGTGGGAGACCCAGTACTTC.

The chain couples TRBV7-9 to TRBJ2-5; 8 bases agree with TRBD1. CDR1 and CDR2 (germline): SEHNR, FQNEAQ (reference sequence). J was trimmed by 2 bases and V by 4 bases; bases with no gene match: 3. The CDR3 extends over 14 amino acids. The CDR3 DNA is TGTGCCAGCAGCTCGACAGGGGCGCAAGAGACCCAGTACTTC. Its protein product is CASSSTGAQETQYF.

The genes are TRBV27 and TRBJ1-2; D gene unclear. From germline, CDR1 is MNHEY and CDR2 SMNVEV (reference sequence). The CDR3 spans 14 residues. The V gene lost 4 bases and the J gene lost 8 bases, with 17 bases spanning the gap. The CDR3 here is CASSSTFAMFGYTF. The CDR3 DNA reads TGTGCCAGCAGTTCCACCTTCGCGATGTTCGGCTACACCTTC.

The genes are TRBV14 and TRBJ1-1; unclear D gene. This CDR3 region has 15 residues. Germline values: CDR1 SGHDN, CDR2 FVKESK. Trimming removed 3 bases at V and 5 bases at J, with 16 bases between. For the CDR3, the DNA is TGTGCCAGCAGCCATCTAGGGAGACCAAAGACTGAAGCTTTCTTT. Translated, it gives CASSHLGRPKTEAFF. The variable domain in full, with the rest retrieved from reference TRBV14 and TRBJ1-1, is EAGVTQFPSHSVIEKGQTVTLRCDPISGHDNLYWYRRVMGKEIKFLLHFVKESKQDESGMPNNRFLAERTGGTYSTLKVQPAELEDSGVYFCASSHLGRPKTEAFFGQGTRLTVV.

The chain carries TRBV10-2 and TRBJ2-2; D is undetermined. The germline CDR1 and CDR2 sequences are WSHSY and SAAADI. This CDR3 region has 15 residues. Trimming left V 2 bases short and J 1 base short, with 8 bases between. In DNA, the CDR3 is TGCGCCAGCAGTGAGCTGGTAGTGAACACCGGGGAGCTGTTTTTT. Encoded protein: CASSELVVNTGELFF.

This chain connects TRBV11-2 to TRBJ2-1, with TRBD2 matching 7 bases. The CDR3 extends over 18 amino acids. Germline trimming cut 0 bases from V and 6 bases from J; bases unmatched to any gene: 14. CDR1 is SGHAT, CDR2 FQNNGV, per germline. The CDR3 nucleotides are TGTGCCAGCAGCTTAGAAGTTGGAGTCGCGGGAGTAGTCAATGAGCAGTTCTTC. This codes for CASSLEVGVAGVVNEQFF.

V gene TRBV4-2 combines with J gene TRBJ1-2; TRBD1 matches 7 bases. V lost 4 bases to trimming and J lost 8 bases; unmatched junction nucleotides: 10. The CDR3 is 14 residues long. Germline V gene data show CDR1 as LGHNA and CDR2 as YNFKEQ. CDR3 nucleotide sequence: TGTGCCAGCAGCCTCGCCGGGACAGTGGAAGGCTACACCTTC. Its protein product is CASSLAGTVEGYTF.

This clonotype was seen repeatedly, ten times or more. The V gene is TRBV10-3, the J gene TRBJ2-1; the match to TRBD2 covers 13 bases. Looked up from germline, CDR1 is ENHRY and CDR2 is SYGVKD. The CDR3 covers 16 residues. Trimming at V came to 4 bases and at J to 7 bases, leaving 7 bases not matched to a gene. CDR3 in amino acids: CAISGGGLAGSNEQFF. As DNA, the CDR3 is TGTGCCATCAGTGGGGGGGGACTAGCGGGAAGTAATGAGCAGTTCTTC.

Notes on this clonotype: This may arise from a read error, as a much more abundant clone is one base away. The chain couples TRBV18 to TRBJ2-1; 10 nucleotides align to TRBD2. Germline loops: CDR1 KGHSH, CDR2 LQKENI. The CDR3 extends over 15 amino acids. The CDR3 region has the DNA TGTACCAGCTCACAAGCTAGCGGGAGTTACAATGAGCAGTTCTTC. This translates into CTSSQASGSYNEQFF.

This sequence joins TRBV6-5 and TRBJ2-7; the D call may be TRBD1 or TRBD2 (6 bases each). Germline assignment: CDR1 MNHEY and CDR2 SVGAGI. The CDR3 runs 16 residues. V lost 4 bases and J lost 5, with 21 bases in between. The CDR3 reads CASSWGGGLDYDEQYF. DNA for the CDR3: TGTGCCAGCAGTTGGGGTGGGGGGCTGGACTATGACGAGCAGTACTTC.

The chain carries TRBV27 and TRBJ2-1, with 11 bases that match TRBD1. This CDR3 region has 14 residues. V dropped 8 bases and J dropped 6; count of bases not matched to a gene: 6. Germline assignment: CDR1 MNHEY and CDR2 SMNVEV (reference sequence). In DNA, the CDR3 is TGTGCCAGCCGGTGGGGACAGGGGGGCAATGAGCAGTTCTTC. Its protein is CASRWGQGGNEQFF.

This clonotype has a handful of counts. The chain recombines TRBV5-6 with TRBJ2-7; D is unclear. The V end lost 1 base, the J end lost 2 bases, and 10 bases lay between the germline ends. Looked up from germline, CDR1 is SGHDT and CDR2 is YYEEEE. The CDR3 is made up of 14 amino acids. The CDR3 DNA reads TGTGCCAGCAGCTTGTGGATCCGTACCTACGAGCAGTACTTC. It codes for CASSLWIRTYEQYF.

This clonotype was recorded a few times. J is TRBJ2-7 and V is TRBV27; D remains unclear. This CDR3 has 13 amino acids. Germline CDR1 and CDR2: MNHEY and SMNVEV (reference sequence). The ends were cut back, 5 bases at V and 6 bases at J, with 14 bases in the middle. CDR3: CASSRLPFAEQYF. For the CDR3, the DNA is TGTGCCAGCAGTAGGCTCCCTTTTGCCGAGCAGTACTTC.

This clonotype was seen a few times. V usage is TRBV5-1 and J usage is TRBJ2-7, with no clear D. Germline values: CDR1 SGHRS, CDR2 YFSETQ. This CDR3 has 13 residues. Trimming stripped 0 bases from V and 5 bases from J, with 9 bases between. CDR3 residues: CASSLVSLHEQYF. The CDR3 DNA sequence: TGCGCCAGCAGCTTGGTTAGCCTCCACGAGCAGTACTTC.

This clonotype was found a few times. The chain uses TRBV5-5 and TRBJ2-3, with TRBD2 matching over 8 bases. With 5 bases clipped from V and 4 bases from J, the junction kept 12 bases outside the gene matches. Germline loops: CDR1 SGHKS, CDR2 YYEKEE (reference sequence). The CDR3 loop spans 16 amino acids. As DNA, the CDR3 is TGTGCCAGCAGGGTGGGGAATAGCGGGAACTCAGATACGCAGTATTTT. It codes for CASRVGNSGNSDTQYF. Together with reference TRBV5-5 and TRBJ2-3, the CDR3 gives the full variable domain: DAGVTQSPTHLIKTRGQQVTLRCSPISGHKSVSWYQQVLGQGPQFIFQYYEKEERGRGNFPDRFSARQFPNYSSELNVNALLLGDSALYLCASRVGNSGNSDTQYFGPGTRLTVL.

This clonotype appeared a few times. The V and J genes are TRBV7-9 and TRBJ1-1, with D tentatively TRBD1 (6 bases). Germline CDR1 reads SEHNR; CDR2 reads FQNEAQ (reference sequence). This CDR3 contains 14 residues. V was trimmed by 5 bases and J by 1 base, leaving 11 bases between them. The CDR3 loop reads CASSEQDRNTEAFF. The DNA for the CDR3 is TGTGCCAGCAGCGAACAGGACAGGAACACTGAAGCTTTCTTT.

This clonotype was counted between two and nine times. V usage is TRBV20-1 and J usage is TRBJ2-5, with TRBD2 matching over 9 bases. With V trimmed by 5 bases and J by 4 bases, 5 bases remained unmatched. The germline V gene has CDR1 DFQATT and CDR2 SNEGSKA (reference sequence). The CDR3 covers 13 residues. This chain's CDR3 is CSAWLAGLETQYF. DNA of the CDR3: TGCAGTGCTTGGCTAGCGGGACTAGAGACCCAGTACTTC.

The genes are TRBV12-3 or TRBV12-4 and TRBJ2-3; TRBD2 matches 8 bases. V trimming: 7 bases; J trimming: 4 bases; junction bases outside the gene matches: 7. The CDR3 consists of 14 residues. CDR3 bases: TGTGCCAGCAAGAAGCGGGAGTACCCAGATACGCAGTATTTT. Translating it yields CASKKREYPDTQYF.

This clonotype was counted a few times. This chain links TRBV29-1 with TRBJ2-3, with 9 bases matching TRBD1. Germline V gives CDR1 SQVTM, CDR2 ANQGSEA. The CDR3 is made up of 17 amino acids. V was pared by 3 bases and J by 1 base, with 11 bases of the junction left unmatched. Here the CDR3 reads CSVDFDPTGGGTDTQYF. The CDR3 nucleotides read TGCAGCGTTGACTTTGACCCGACAGGGGGTGGCACAGATACGCAGTATTTT.

There are a few counts of this clonotype. The genes are TRBV5-4 and TRBJ2-2; the D is unclear. CDR1 is SGHNT, CDR2 YYREEE, per germline (reference sequence). CDR3 length equals 15 residues. The germline V and J ends were trimmed by 3 bases and 1 base, with 10 bases remaining between them. CDR3 loop: CASSSPALNTGELFF. The CDR3 nucleotides read TGTGCCAGCAGCTCCCCCGCACTGAACACCGGGGAGCTGTTTTTT.

V is TRBV29-1 and J is TRBJ2-1; no reliable D call. The CDR3 covers 14 residues. Looked up from germline, CDR1 is SQVTM and CDR2 is ANQGSEA. Trimming took off 7 bases at V and 6 bases at J, with 19 bases between the two ends. CDR3 sequence reads: CSASSLGRSNEQFF. DNA of the CDR3: TGCAGCGCTTCGAGCTTAGGCCGTAGCAATGAGCAGTTCTTC.

This chain uses TRBV20-1 with TRBJ2-1; perhaps TRBD2 as D (6 bases). V was trimmed by 0 bases and J by 1 base, leaving 10 bases between them. The CDR3 extends over 15 amino acids. Germline values: CDR1 DFQATT, CDR2 SNEGSKA (reference sequence). The CDR3: CSARDSGTSYNEQFF. DNA for the CDR3: TGCAGTGCTAGAGACTCCGGGACTTCCTACAATGAGCAGTTCTTC.

This clonotype was seen a few times. The chain combines TRBV4-2 with TRBJ2-3; no reliable D call. Trimming took 2 bases from V and 4 from J, leaving 4 bases between them. The length of the CDR3 is 12 residues. Germline CDR1 reads LGHNA; CDR2 reads YNFKEQ. This CDR3 reads CASSQIPDTQYF. The CDR3 nucleotides read TGTGCCAGCAGCCAAATTCCAGATACGCAGTATTTT.

The chain uses TRBV29-1 and TRBJ2-1, with TRBD2 matching over 16 bases. Germline trimming cut 7 bases from V and 15 bases from J; bases unmatched to any gene: 9. This CDR3 is 13 amino acids long. Germline CDR1 and CDR2: SQVTM and ANQGSEA. The DNA for the CDR3 is TGCAGCGCTGGGACTAGCGGGAGGGCAGGAACGTTCTTC. Translation: CSAGTSGRAGTFF.

This chain connects TRBV27 to TRBJ2-7, with 8 positions matching TRBD2. V dropped 3 bases and J dropped 5; count of bases not matched to a gene: 3. CDR1 MNHEY and CDR2 SMNVEV come from the germline V gene (reference sequence). The CDR3 extends over 13 amino acids. The CDR3 spells CASSFATSDEQYF. The CDR3, as DNA: TGTGCCAGCAGTTTCGCGACTAGCGACGAGCAGTACTTC.

This clonotype was observed a handful of times. CDR3 bases: TGCGCCTCCGGGAGGGCCTACAATGAGCAGTTCTTC. Its translation is CASGRAYNEQFF. The chain is built from TRBV5-1 and TRBJ2-1; 8 nucleotides align to TRBD2. The CDR3 contains 12 residues. The V gene's germline CDR1 is SGHRS and CDR2 YFSETQ. The V and J ends lost 10 bases and 2 bases, in that order; junction bases with no gene match: 2.